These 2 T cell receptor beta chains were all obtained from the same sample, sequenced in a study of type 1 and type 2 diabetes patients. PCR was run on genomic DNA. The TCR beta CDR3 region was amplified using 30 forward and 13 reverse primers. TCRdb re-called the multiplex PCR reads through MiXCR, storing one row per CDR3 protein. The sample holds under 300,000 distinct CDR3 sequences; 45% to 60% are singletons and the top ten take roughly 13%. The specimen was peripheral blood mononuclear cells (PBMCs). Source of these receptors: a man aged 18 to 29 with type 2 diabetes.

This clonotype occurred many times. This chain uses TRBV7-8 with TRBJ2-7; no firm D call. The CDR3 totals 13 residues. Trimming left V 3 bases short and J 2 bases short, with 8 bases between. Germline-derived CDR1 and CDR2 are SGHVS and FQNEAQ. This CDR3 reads CASSFAPAYEQYF. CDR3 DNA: TGTGCCAGCAGCTTTGCCCCCGCCTACGAGCAGTACTTC.

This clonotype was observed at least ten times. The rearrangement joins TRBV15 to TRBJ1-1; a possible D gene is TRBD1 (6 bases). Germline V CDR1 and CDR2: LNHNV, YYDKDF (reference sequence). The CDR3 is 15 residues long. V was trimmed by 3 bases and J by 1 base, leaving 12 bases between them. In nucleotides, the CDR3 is TGTGCCACCAGCAGGGACAGAATGACGAACACTGAAGCTTTCTTT. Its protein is CATSRDRMTNTEAFF. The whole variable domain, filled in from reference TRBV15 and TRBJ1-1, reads DAMVIQNPRYQVTQFGKPVTLSCSQTLNHNVMYWYQQKSSQAPKLLFHYYDKDFNNEADTPDNFQSRRPNTSFCFLDIRSPGLGDTAMYLCATSRDRMTNTEAFFGQGTRLTVV.